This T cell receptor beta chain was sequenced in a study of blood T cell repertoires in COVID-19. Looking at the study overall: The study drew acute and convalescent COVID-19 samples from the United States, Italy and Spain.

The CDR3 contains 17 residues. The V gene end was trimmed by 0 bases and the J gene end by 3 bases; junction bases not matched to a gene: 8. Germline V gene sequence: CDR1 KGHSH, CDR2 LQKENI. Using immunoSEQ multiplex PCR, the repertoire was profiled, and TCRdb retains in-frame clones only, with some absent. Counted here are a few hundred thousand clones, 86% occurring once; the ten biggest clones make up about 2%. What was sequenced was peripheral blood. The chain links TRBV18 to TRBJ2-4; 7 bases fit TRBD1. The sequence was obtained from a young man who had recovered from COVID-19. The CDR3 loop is CASSPPTGLRVKNIQYF. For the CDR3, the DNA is TGTGCCAGCTCACCACCGACAGGGCTAAGGGTCAAAAACATTCAGTACTTC.